Each of the 18 T cell receptor beta chains below was sequenced from the same sample in a study of blood T cell repertoires in COVID-19. TCRdb keeps only in-frame clones here, not all; method: immunoSEQ multiplex PCR. The sample consists of roughly 70,000 clones, approximately 89% of them appearing once. Material: peripheral blood. The receptors were gathered from a human donor in a cohort sampled during active COVID-19.

The gene calls are TRBV24-1 and TRBJ2-7; tentatively, D is TRBD1 (5 bases). The ends were cut back, 5 bases at V and 1 base at J, with 17 bases in the middle. Germline V gene sequence: CDR1 KGHDR, CDR2 SFDVKD. The CDR3 covers 16 residues. CDR3 bases: TGTGCCACCAGTGTTCAGGGTTGCATTGAGTCCTACGAGCAGTACTTC. Translation gives CATSVQGCIESYEQYF.

V is TRBV11-2 and J is TRBJ1-1; D gene unclear. The CDR3 is 15 amino acids. V was shortened by 5 bases and J by 6 bases, with 19 bases between the two germline ends. Germline CDR1 SGHAT, CDR2 FQNNGV. The CDR3 coding sequence is TGTGCCAGCAGCCCGACAACCGAATACTTCCCTGAAGCTTTCTTT. Protein product: CASSPTTEYFPEAFF.

V gene TRBV13 combines with J gene TRBJ2-7; TRBD2 matches at 15 bases. Germline V gene lookup returns CDR1 PRHDT and CDR2 FYEKMQ (reference sequence). After removal of 5 bases from V and 4 bases from J, the junction contained 9 bases not matched to a gene. The CDR3 extends over 17 amino acids. CDR3 region: CASSRGLAGGLGYEQYF. As DNA, the CDR3 is TGTGCCAGCAGCCGCGGACTAGCGGGGGGGCTTGGATACGAGCAGTACTTC.

This rearrangement joins TRBV29-1 to TRBJ1-2; TRBD1 matches at 8 bases. The V gene's germline CDR1 is SQVTM and CDR2 ANQGSEA. The CDR3 has 13 amino acids. V shed 7 bases and J 4 bases; nucleotides not matched to a gene: 8. CDR3 coding DNA: TGCAGCGCCCGGACAGGGCTCTTCTATGGCTACACCTTC. It is translated as CSARTGLFYGYTF.

CDR3 in DNA: TGTGCCAGTAGTATTCCGGGTAGCTACGAGCAGTACTTC. Translation: CASSIPGSYEQYF. The genes are TRBV19 and TRBJ2-7; D gene ambiguous. Germline CDR1 LNHDA, CDR2 SQIVND (reference sequence). The CDR3 has 13 amino acids. V gave up 3 bases and J gave up 3 bases, with 9 bases separating them.

The chain uses TRBV28 and TRBJ1-4; possible D gene TRBD1, 6 bases. Germline lookup yields CDR1 MDHEN and CDR2 SYDVKM. V was cut by 5 bases and J by 8 bases, with 15 bases left in between. The length of the CDR3 is 14 residues. CDR3: CASSRSTGSEKLFF. The CDR3, as DNA: TGTGCCAGCAGTCGATCGACAGGTAGCGAAAAACTGTTTTTT.

CDR3 protein: CASSQGLGLAENEQFF. CDR3 in DNA: TGTGCCAGCAGCCAAGGTTTAGGACTAGCGGAAAATGAGCAGTTCTTC. The V call is TRBV3-1 (or the pseudogene TRBV3-2), the J call TRBJ2-1; TRBD2 matches at 10 bases. The V segment lost 1 base and the J segment 7 bases; nucleotides outside the gene matches: 7. Germline values: CDR1 LGHDT, CDR2 YNNKEL (reference sequence). There are 16 residues in the CDR3.

The rearrangement joins TRBV5-6 to TRBJ2-5; 7 nucleotides line up with TRBD2. There are 14 residues in the CDR3. After removal of 4 bases from V and 5 bases from J, the junction contained 8 bases not matched to a gene. The germline V gene has CDR1 SGHDT and CDR2 YYEEEE. CDR3 region: CASSPPGGGETQYF. CDR3 in DNA: TGTGCCAGCAGCCCGCCGGGAGGTGGTGAGACCCAGTACTTC.

The genes are TRBV28 and TRBJ1-2, with 8 nucleotides matching TRBD1. Germline-derived CDR1 and CDR2 are MDHEN and SYDVKM. The CDR3 spans 14 residues. Trimming took 3 bases from V and 6 from J; bases not matched to a gene: 6. The CDR3 DNA follows: TGTGCCAGCAGTTTCCCCGGACAGGGCAATGGCTACACCTTC. Translated: CASSFPGQGNGYTF.

The V gene is TRBV5-1, the J gene TRBJ2-7; a weak D match, TRBD2 (5 bases). This CDR3 is built from 15 residues. Trimming cost V 0 bases and J 0 bases, with 10 bases left between them. The germline V gene has CDR1 SGHRS and CDR2 YFSETQ. CDR3 coding DNA: TGCGCCAGCAGCTTGGAAGGTGGGAGCTCCTACGAGCAGTACTTC. Translated, it gives CASSLEGGSSYEQYF. The whole variable domain, filled in from reference TRBV5-1 and TRBJ2-7, reads KAGVTQTPRYLIKTRGQQVTLSCSPISGHRSVSWYQQTPGQGLQFLFEYFSETQRNKGNFPGRFSGRQFSNSRSEMNVSTLELGDSALYLCASSLEGGSSYEQYFGPGTRLTVT.

This rearrangement joins TRBV11-2 to TRBJ2-7, with 12 positions matching TRBD2. Losses at the gene ends were 6 bases for V and 5 bases for J; bases not matched to a gene: 11. The CDR3 runs to 16 residues. Germline loops: CDR1 SGHAT, CDR2 FQNNGV. The DNA for the CDR3 is TGTGCCAGCAGTTCTAGCGGGGGGGCCTACTACCACGAGCAGTACTTC. It is translated as CASSSSGGAYYHEQYF.

This rearrangement joins TRBV6-5 to TRBJ1-4; D might be TRBD1 (6 bases). Germline CDR1 MNHEY, CDR2 SVGAGI. The V end lost 0 bases, the J end lost 4 bases, and 12 bases lay between the germline ends. This CDR3 is 16 amino acids long. The CDR3 bases are TGTGCCAGCAGTTACTCCCGGACAGTAAATAATGAAAAACTGTTTTTT. Its protein is CASSYSRTVNNEKLFF.

The rearrangement uses TRBV4-1 and TRBJ1-1, with a tentative D call TRBD1 (5 bases). Trimming left V 1 base short and J 1 base short, with 13 bases between. The V gene's germline CDR1 is MGHRA and CDR2 YSYEKL. This CDR3 comprises 16 residues. This chain's CDR3 is CASSQGRGVKNTEAFF. The CDR3 nucleotides are TGCGCCAGCAGCCAAGGACGGGGGGTTAAGAACACTGAAGCTTTCTTT.

The rearrangement joins TRBV6-5 to TRBJ2-7, with a weak D call TRBD1 (6 bases). The V gene lost 6 bases and the J gene lost 5 bases, with 11 bases spanning the gap. CDR1 and CDR2 (germline): MNHEY, SVGAGI. The CDR3 is 12 amino acids. The CDR3 sequence is CASSAQGHEQYF. As DNA, the CDR3 is TGTGCCAGCAGCGCCCAGGGGCACGAGCAGTACTTC.

This chain joins TRBV2 and TRBJ1-1; a weak D match, TRBD1 (6 bases). V lost 8 bases and J lost 10, with 14 bases in between. The CDR3 is 11 amino acids. Germline CDR1 reads SNHLY; CDR2 reads FYNNEI. The CDR3 bases are TGTGCCAGCCCAGGGGCTATGGGAGCTTTCTTT. Translating gives CASPGAMGAFF. The full variable domain, completed using reference TRBV2 and TRBJ1-1, is EPEVTQTPSHQVTQMGQEVILRCVPISNHLYFYWYRQILGQKVEFLVSFYNNEISEKSEIFDDQFSVERPDGSNFTLKIRSTKLEDSAMYFCASPGAMGAFFGQGTRLTVV.

The chain combines TRBV13 with TRBJ1-2, with TRBD1 matching over 10 bases. The CDR3 is 15 residues long. V was clipped by 5 bases and J by 4 bases; unmatched bases: 7. Germline V gives CDR1 PRHDT, CDR2 FYEKMQ (reference sequence). The CDR3 loop is CASSEDRGRPYGYTF. CDR3 DNA sequence: TGTGCCAGCAGCGAAGACAGGGGGCGCCCCTATGGCTACACCTTC.

The rearrangement uses TRBV5-4 and TRBJ1-2; the match to TRBD1 covers 11 bases. Germline lookup yields CDR1 SGHNT and CDR2 YYREEE (reference sequence). V dropped 4 bases and J dropped 4; count of bases not matched to a gene: 6. The CDR3 spans 15 residues. Here the CDR3 reads CASSEGQGVFYGYTF. The CDR3 bases are TGTGCCAGCAGCGAGGGACAGGGGGTATTCTATGGCTACACCTTC.

The chain joins TRBV7-8 to TRBJ2-7, with TRBD1 matching 7 bases. This CDR3 contains 12 residues. The germline V gene encodes CDR1 SGHVS and CDR2 FQNEAQ. The V and J ends lost 6 bases and 6 bases, in that order; junction bases with no gene match: 5. The CDR3 region is CASSHNRGEQYF. The CDR3 region has the DNA TGTGCCAGCAGTCATAACAGGGGCGAGCAGTACTTC.